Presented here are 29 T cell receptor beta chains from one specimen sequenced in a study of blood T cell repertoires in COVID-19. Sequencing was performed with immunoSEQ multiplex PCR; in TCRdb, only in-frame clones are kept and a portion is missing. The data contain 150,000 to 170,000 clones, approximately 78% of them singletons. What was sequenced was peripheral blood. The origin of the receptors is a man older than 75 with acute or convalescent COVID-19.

This CDR3 is CASSAGTGAPNEKLFF. CDR3 in DNA: TGCGCCAGCAGCGCCGGGACAGGGGCCCCTAATGAAAAACTGTTTTTT. The chain employs TRBV5-1 and TRBJ1-4; 10 nucleotides match TRBD1. Germline values: CDR1 SGHRS, CDR2 YFSETQ. The V and J ends lost 4 bases and 3 bases, in that order; junction bases with no gene match: 6. The CDR3 runs 16 residues.

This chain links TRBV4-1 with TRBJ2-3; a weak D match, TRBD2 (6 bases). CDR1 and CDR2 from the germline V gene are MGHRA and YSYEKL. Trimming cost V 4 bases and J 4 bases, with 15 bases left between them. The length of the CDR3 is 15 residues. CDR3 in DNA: TGCGCCAGCAGCCCCGGGTTAACGGGGGCAGATACGCAGTATTTT. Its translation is CASSPGLTGADTQYF.

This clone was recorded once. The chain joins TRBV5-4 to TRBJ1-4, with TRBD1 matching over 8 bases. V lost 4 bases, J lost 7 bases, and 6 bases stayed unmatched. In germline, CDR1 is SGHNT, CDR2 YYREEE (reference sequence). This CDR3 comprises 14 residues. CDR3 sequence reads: CASSADREGEKLFF. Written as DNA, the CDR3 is TGTGCCAGCAGCGCGGACAGGGAAGGTGAAAAACTGTTTTTT.

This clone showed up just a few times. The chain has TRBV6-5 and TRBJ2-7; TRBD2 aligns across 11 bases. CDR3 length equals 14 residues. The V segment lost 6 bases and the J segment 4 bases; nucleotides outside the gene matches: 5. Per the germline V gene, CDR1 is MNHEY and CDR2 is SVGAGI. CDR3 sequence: CASRGLAGGYEQYF. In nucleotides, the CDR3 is TGTGCCAGCAGAGGTCTAGCGGGGGGTTACGAGCAGTACTTC.

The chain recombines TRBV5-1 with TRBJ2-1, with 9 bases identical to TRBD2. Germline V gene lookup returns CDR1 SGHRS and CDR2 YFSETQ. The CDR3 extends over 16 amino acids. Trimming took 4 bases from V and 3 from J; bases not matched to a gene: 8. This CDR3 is CASSLETSGLYNEQFF. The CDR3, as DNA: TGCGCCAGCAGCCTAGAGACTAGCGGACTCTACAATGAGCAGTTCTTC.

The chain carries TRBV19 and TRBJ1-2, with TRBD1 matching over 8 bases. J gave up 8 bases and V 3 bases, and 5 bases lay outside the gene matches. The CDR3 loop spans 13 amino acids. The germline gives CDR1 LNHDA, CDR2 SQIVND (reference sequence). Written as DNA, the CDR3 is TGTGCCAGTAGTATGGACAGGGAGGAGGGCTACACCTTC. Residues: CASSMDREEGYTF.

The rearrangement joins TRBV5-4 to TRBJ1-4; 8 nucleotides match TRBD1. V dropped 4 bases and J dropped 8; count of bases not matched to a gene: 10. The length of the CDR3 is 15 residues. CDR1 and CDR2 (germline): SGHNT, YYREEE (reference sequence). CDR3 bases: TGTGCCAGCAGCATTGACAGGGGTGGAAACGAAAAACTGTTTTTT. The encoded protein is CASSIDRGGNEKLFF.

The DNA of the CDR3 is TGCGCCAGCAGCCAAGATTTCGGGACTAGCGGGGGTGCTAGCACAGATACGCAGTATTTT. Residues: CASSQDFGTSGGASTDTQYF. The V call is TRBV4-3, the J call TRBJ2-3, with TRBD2 identical over 14 bases. Unmatched junction bases numbered 8, after V lost 0 bases and J lost 0 bases. Germline V CDR1 and CDR2: LGHNA, YSLEER. The CDR3 runs to 20 residues.

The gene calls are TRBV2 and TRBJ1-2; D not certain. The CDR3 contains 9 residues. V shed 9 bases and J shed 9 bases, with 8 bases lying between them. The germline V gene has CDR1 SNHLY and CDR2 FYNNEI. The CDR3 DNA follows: TGTGCCAGGAGAGATCGCTACACCTTC. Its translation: CARRDRYTF.

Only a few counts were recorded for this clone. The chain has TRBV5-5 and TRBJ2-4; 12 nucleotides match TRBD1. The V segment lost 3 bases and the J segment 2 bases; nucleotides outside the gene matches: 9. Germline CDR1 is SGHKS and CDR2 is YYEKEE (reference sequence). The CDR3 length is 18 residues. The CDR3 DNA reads TGTGCCAGCAGCTCGGGACAGGGGGCAGGGACTCCCAAAAACATTCAGTACTTC. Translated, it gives CASSSGQGAGTPKNIQYF.

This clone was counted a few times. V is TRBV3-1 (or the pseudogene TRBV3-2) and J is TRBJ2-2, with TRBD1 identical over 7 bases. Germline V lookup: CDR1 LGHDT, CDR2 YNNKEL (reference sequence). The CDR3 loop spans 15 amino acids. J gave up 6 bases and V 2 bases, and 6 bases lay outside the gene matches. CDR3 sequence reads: CASSQSTGAAGELFF. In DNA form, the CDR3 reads TGTGCCAGCAGCCAAAGCACAGGGGCGGCCGGGGAGCTGTTTTTT.

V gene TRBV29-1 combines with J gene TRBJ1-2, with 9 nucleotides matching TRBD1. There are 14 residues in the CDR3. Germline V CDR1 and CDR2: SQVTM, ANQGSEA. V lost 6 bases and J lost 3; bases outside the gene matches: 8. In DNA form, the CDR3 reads TGCAGCGTCACAGGGGGCTCCCTTGACTATGGCTACACCTTC. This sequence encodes CSVTGGSLDYGYTF.

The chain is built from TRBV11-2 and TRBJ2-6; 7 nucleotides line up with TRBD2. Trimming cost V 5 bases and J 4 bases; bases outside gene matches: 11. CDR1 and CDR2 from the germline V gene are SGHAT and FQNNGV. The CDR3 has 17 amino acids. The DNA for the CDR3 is TGTGCCAGCAGCGGTAGAATGGGGGGGGACGGGGCCAACGTCCTGACTTTC. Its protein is CASSGRMGGDGANVLTF.

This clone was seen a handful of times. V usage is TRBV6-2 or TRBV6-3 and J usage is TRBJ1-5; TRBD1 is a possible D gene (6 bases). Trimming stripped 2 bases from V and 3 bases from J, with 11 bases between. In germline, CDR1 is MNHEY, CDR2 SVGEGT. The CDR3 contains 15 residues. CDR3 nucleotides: TGTGCCAGCAGTTACGCAGGGGTTTACAATCAGCCCCAGCATTTT. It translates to CASSYAGVYNQPQHF.

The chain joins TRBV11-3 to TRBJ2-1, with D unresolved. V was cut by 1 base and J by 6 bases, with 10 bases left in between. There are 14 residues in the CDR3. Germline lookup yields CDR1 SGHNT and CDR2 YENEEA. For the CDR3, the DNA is TGTGCCAGCAGCTTAGTAGGCATAGCCAATGAGCAGTTCTTC. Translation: CASSLVGIANEQFF.

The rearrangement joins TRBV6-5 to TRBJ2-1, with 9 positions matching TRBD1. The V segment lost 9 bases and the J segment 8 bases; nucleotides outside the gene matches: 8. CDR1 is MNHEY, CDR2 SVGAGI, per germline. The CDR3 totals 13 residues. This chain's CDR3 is CASRDRAIDEQFF. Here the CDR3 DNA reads TGTGCCAGTCGGGACAGGGCCATCGATGAGCAGTTCTTC.

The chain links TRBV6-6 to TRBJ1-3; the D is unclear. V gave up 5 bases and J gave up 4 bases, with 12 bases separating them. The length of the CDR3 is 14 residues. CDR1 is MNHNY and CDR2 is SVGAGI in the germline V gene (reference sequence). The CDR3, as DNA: TGTGCCAGCAGTCGATCGATGGGCGGAAACACCATATATTTT. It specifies CASSRSMGGNTIYF.

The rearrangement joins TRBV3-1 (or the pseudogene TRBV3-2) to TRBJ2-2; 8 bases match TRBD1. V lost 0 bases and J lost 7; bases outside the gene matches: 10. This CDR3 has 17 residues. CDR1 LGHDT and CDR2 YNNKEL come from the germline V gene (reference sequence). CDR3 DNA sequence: TGTGCCAGCAGCCAAGATCAGGGGGCAGGTCCGCACGGGGAGCTGTTTTTT. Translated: CASSQDQGAGPHGELFF.

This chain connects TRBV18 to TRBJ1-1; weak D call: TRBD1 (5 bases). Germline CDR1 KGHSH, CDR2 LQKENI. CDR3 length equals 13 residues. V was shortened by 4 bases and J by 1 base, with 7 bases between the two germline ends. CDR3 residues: CASSRTQNTEAFF. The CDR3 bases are TGTGCCAGCTCACGGACACAGAACACTGAAGCTTTCTTT.

The CDR3 sequence: CASSVTGSPNSPLHF. Here the CDR3 DNA reads TGCGCCAGCAGCGTCACAGGGTCCCCCAATTCACCCCTCCACTTT. This chain uses TRBV5-1 with TRBJ1-6, with D perhaps TRBD1 (6 bases). Germline V lookup: CDR1 SGHRS, CDR2 YFSETQ. The CDR3 is 15 amino acids. V lost 4 bases to trimming and J lost 7 bases, with 15 bases between them.

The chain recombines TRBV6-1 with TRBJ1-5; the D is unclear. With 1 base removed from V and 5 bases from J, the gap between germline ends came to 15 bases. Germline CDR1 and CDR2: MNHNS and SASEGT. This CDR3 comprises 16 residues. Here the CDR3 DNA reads TGTGCCAGCAGTGAAGTTTGGGCAGAGATGTATCAGCCCCAGCATTTT. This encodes CASSEVWAEMYQPQHF.

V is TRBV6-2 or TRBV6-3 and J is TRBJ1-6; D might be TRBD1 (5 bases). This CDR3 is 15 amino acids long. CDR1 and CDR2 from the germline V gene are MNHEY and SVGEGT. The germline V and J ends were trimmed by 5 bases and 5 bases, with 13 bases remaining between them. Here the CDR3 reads CASSDPDRDNSPLHF. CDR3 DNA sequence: TGTGCCAGCAGTGACCCAGACAGAGATAATTCACCCCTCCACTTT.

CDR3 amino acids: CASSFHRANYGYTF. CDR3 DNA sequence: TGTGCCAGCAGCTTTCACAGGGCTAACTATGGCTACACCTTC. The chain employs TRBV13 and TRBJ1-2; D is possibly TRBD1 (6 bases). CDR3 length: 14 amino acids. V was trimmed by 3 bases and J by 0 bases, leaving 8 bases between them. Germline V gene lookup returns CDR1 PRHDT and CDR2 FYEKMQ (reference sequence).

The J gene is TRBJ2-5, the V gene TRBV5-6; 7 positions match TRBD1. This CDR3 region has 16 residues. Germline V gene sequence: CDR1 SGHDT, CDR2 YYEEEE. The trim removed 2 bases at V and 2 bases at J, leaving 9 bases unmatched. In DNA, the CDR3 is TGTGCCAGCAGCTTTCCCCGACAGGGCCTTCAAGAGACCCAGTACTTC. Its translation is CASSFPRQGLQETQYF. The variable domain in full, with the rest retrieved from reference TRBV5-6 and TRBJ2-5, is DAGVTQSPTHLIKTRGQQVTLRCSPKSGHDTVSWYQQALGQGPQFIFQYYEEEERQRGNFPDRFSGHQFPNYSSELNVNALLLGDSALYLCASSFPRQGLQETQYFGPGTRLLVL.

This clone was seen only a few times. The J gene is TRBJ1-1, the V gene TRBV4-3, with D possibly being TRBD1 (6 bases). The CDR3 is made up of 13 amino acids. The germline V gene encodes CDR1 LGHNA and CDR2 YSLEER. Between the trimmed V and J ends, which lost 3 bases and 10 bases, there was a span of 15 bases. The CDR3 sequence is CASSQSRGSVAFF. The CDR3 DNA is TGCGCCAGCAGCCAGAGCAGGGGATCCGTAGCTTTCTTT.

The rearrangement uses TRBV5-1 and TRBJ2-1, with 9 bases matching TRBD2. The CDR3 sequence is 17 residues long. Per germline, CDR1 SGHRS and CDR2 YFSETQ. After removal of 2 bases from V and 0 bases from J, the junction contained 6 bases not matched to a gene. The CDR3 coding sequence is TGCGCCAGCAGCTTCCTAGCGGGGCTAAGCTCCTACAATGAGCAGTTCTTC. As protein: CASSFLAGLSSYNEQFF.

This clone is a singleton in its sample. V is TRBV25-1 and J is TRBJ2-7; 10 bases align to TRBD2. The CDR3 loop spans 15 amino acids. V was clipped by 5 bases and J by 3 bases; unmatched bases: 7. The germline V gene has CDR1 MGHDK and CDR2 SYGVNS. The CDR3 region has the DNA TGTGCCAGCAGTAGACTAGCGGGCGGGAACTACGAGCAGTACTTC. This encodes CASSRLAGGNYEQYF.

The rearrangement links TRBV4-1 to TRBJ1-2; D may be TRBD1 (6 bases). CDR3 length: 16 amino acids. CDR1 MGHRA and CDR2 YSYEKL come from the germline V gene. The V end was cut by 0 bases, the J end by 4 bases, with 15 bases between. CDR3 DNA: TGCGCCAGCAGCCAAGATTTCGGACAGCTAACCTATGGCTACACCTTC. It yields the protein CASSQDFGQLTYGYTF.

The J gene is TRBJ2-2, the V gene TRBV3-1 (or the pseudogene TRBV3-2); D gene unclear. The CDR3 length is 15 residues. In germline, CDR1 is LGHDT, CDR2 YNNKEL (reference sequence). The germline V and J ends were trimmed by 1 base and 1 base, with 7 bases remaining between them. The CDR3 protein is CASSQVVENTGELFF. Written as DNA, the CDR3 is TGTGCCAGCAGCCAAGTGGTAGAGAACACCGGGGAGCTGTTTTTT.